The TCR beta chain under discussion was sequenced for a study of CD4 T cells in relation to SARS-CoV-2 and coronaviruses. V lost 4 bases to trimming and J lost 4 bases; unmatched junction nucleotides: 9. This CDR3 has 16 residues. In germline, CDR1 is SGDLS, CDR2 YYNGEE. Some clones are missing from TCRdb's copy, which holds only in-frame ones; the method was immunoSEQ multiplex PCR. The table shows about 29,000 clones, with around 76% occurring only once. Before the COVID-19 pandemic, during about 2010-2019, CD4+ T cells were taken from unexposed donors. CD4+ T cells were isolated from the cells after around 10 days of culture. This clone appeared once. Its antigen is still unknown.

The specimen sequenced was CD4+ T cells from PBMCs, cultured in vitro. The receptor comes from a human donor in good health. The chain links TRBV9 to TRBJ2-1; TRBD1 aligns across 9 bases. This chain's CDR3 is CASSPGGGQGYNEQFF. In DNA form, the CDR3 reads TGTGCCAGCAGCCCAGGGGGGGGACAGGGATACAATGAGCAGTTCTTC.